One and the same sample provided the 22 T cell receptor beta chains below, sequenced in a study of T cell responses to AZD1222 COVID-19 vaccine. Some clones are missing from TCRdb's copy, which holds only in-frame ones; the method was immunoSEQ multiplex PCR. Here the sample spans tens of thousands of clones, about 88% being singletons. The sequencing here drew on peripheral blood, taken on day 0 of AZD1222 vaccination. The receptor source for this set is an adult in good health.

The gene calls are TRBV19 and TRBJ1-2; TRBD1 matches at 7 bases. The germline V gene encodes CDR1 LNHDA and CDR2 SQIVND (reference sequence). The CDR3 is 14 residues long. J lost 2 bases, V lost 6 bases, and 6 bases had no gene match. CDR3 residues: CASSRLDRNYGYTF. For the CDR3, the DNA is TGTGCCAGTAGCCGACTGGACAGGAACTATGGCTACACCTTC.

The rearrangement joins TRBV10-2 to TRBJ2-3, with 11 bases fitting TRBD2. CDR1 WSHSY and CDR2 SAAADI come from the germline V gene. This CDR3 region has 14 residues. The trim removed 6 bases at V and 4 bases at J, leaving 3 bases unmatched. CDR3 sequence: CASRLAGVPDTQYF. The CDR3 DNA reads TGCGCCAGCAGACTAGCGGGAGTCCCAGATACGCAGTATTTT.

The chain recombines TRBV5-5 with TRBJ2-7, with TRBD1 identical over 7 bases. J gave up 2 bases and V 4 bases, and 6 bases lay outside the gene matches. This CDR3 has 14 amino acids. The germline V gene encodes CDR1 SGHKS and CDR2 YYEKEE (reference sequence). CDR3 nucleotides: TGTGCCAGCAGCGCGAGACAGGGACCCTACGAGCAGTACGTC. This encodes CASSARQGPYEQYV.

This clone appeared once. The rearrangement links TRBV12-3 or TRBV12-4 to TRBJ1-1, with unresolved D. The V end was cut by 7 bases, the J end by 8 bases, with 11 bases between. There are 11 residues in the CDR3. The CDR3 reads CASTLGVEAFF. DNA of the CDR3: TGTGCCAGCACCCTCGGGGTAGAAGCTTTCTTT.

The chain carries TRBV19 and TRBJ2-3; the match to TRBD1 covers 7 bases. The length of the CDR3 is 14 residues. V was clipped by 4 bases and J by 4 bases; unmatched bases: 5. Germline V gene sequence: CDR1 LNHDA, CDR2 SQIVND (reference sequence). The CDR3 region has the DNA TGTGCCAGTAGTACACAGGGGAGTTCAGATACGCAGTATTTT. This codes for CASSTQGSSDTQYF. The variable domain in full, with the rest retrieved from reference TRBV19 and TRBJ2-3, is DGGITQSPKYLFRKEGQNVTLSCEQNLNHDAMYWYRQDPGQGLRLIYYSQIVNDFQKGDIAEGYSVSREKKESFPLTVTSAQKNPTAFYLCASSTQGSSDTQYFGPGTRLTVL.

The V gene is TRBV27, the J gene TRBJ2-7, with 8 bases that match TRBD2. The CDR3 contains 12 residues. Trimming at V came to 8 bases and at J to 9 bases, leaving 9 bases not matched to a gene. Germline CDR1 is MNHEY and CDR2 is SMNVEV (reference sequence). This chain's CDR3 is CASALAGRSQYF. The DNA for the CDR3 is TGTGCCAGCGCCCTAGCGGGTAGATCGCAGTACTTC.

V usage is TRBV4-2 and J usage is TRBJ2-3; possible D gene TRBD1, 6 bases. V lost 1 base and J 3 bases, leaving 11 bases between the germline ends. Germline CDR1 is LGHNA and CDR2 is YNFKEQ. There are 15 residues in the CDR3. The CDR3 DNA reads TGTGCCAGCAGCCAAGTGGACAGAGCTACAGATACGCAGTATTTT. Protein sequence: CASSQVDRATDTQYF.

The count of this clone is one. The chain couples TRBV5-8 to TRBJ1-1; no definite D call. Per the germline V gene, CDR1 is SGHTS and CDR2 is YDEGEE. V lost 4 bases, J lost 4 bases, and 17 bases lay in between. The CDR3 loop spans 15 amino acids. The CDR3, as DNA: TGTGCCAGCAGCCGATCGATGACTAAGGGCACTGAAGCTTTCTTT. Translation: CASSRSMTKGTEAFF. Full variable domain (missing parts from reference TRBV5-8 and TRBJ1-1): EAGVTQSPTHLIKTRGQQATLRCSPISGHTSVYWYQQALGLGLQFLLWYDEGEERNRGNFPPRFSGRQFPNYSSELNVNALELEDSALYLCASSRSMTKGTEAFFGQGTRLTVV.

CDR3 residues: CASSESGAGELFF. CDR3 bases: TGCGCCAGCAGTGAGTCAGGGGCCGGGGAGCTGTTTTTT. The rearrangement joins TRBV10-1 to TRBJ2-2, with D tentatively TRBD1 (5 bases). This CDR3 has 13 residues. V lost 0 bases and J lost 6, with 5 bases in between. The germline CDR1 and CDR2 sequences are WNHNN and SYGVQD (reference sequence).

This clone came up once. This rearrangement joins TRBV6-1 to TRBJ2-2; D might be TRBD1 or TRBD2, each matching 5 bases. Germline V gene sequence: CDR1 MNHNS, CDR2 SASEGT. The CDR3 runs to 15 residues. Between the trimmed V and J ends, which lost 2 bases and 3 bases, there was a span of 10 bases. This CDR3 reads CASSERRGDTGELFF. As DNA, the CDR3 is TGTGCCAGCAGTGAAAGGAGAGGGGACACCGGGGAGCTGTTTTTT.

This sequence joins TRBV3-1 (or the pseudogene TRBV3-2) and TRBJ2-2; 7 bases line up with TRBD2. From germline, CDR1 is LGHDT and CDR2 YNNKEL (reference sequence). The CDR3 has 16 residues. J gave up 4 bases and V 2 bases, and 7 bases lay outside the gene matches. DNA of the CDR3: TGTGCCAGCAGCCAAAACGGACTAGTTGGCACCGGGGAGCTGTTTTTT. Amino acid sequence: CASSQNGLVGTGELFF.

This rearrangement joins TRBV5-1 to TRBJ2-2; a weak D match, TRBD2 (5 bases). Germline CDR1 is SGHRS and CDR2 is YFSETQ. This CDR3 is 14 amino acids long. Deletions cut 4 bases from V and 4 bases from J, with 11 bases between. CDR3 nucleotide sequence: TGCGCCAGCAGCGAGGGTTCGGCCACCGGGGAGCTGTTTTTT. Protein product: CASSEGSATGELFF.

This chain uses TRBV6-5 with TRBJ2-2; no firm D call. Germline V lookup: CDR1 MNHEY, CDR2 SVGAGI. V was clipped by 2 bases and J by 7 bases, with 5 bases between them. This CDR3 is built from 12 residues. The CDR3 sequence: CASSYGVGELFF. The CDR3 region has the DNA TGTGCCAGCAGTTACGGGGTCGGGGAGCTGTTTTTT.

The rearrangement links TRBV6-2 or TRBV6-3 to TRBJ2-5; either TRBD1 or TRBD2 may fit D (5 bases each). V was clipped by 6 bases and J by 2 bases, with 13 bases between them. CDR3 length equals 14 residues. Germline-derived CDR1 and CDR2 are MNHEY and SVGEGT. The CDR3 nucleotides read TGTGCCAGCAGCCCTTACAGGACTCAAGAGACCCAGTACTTC. Translated: CASSPYRTQETQYF.

About this clone: One junction end disagrees with the germline gene, perhaps due to a read error. CDR3 in amino acids: CASSWDSGETQYF. The CDR3 nucleotides read TGTGCTAGCAGCTGGGACTCCGGAGAGACCCAGTACTTC. The chain combines TRBV7-7 with TRBJ2-5; D perhaps matches TRBD2 (6 bases). Germline CDR1 is SSHAT and CDR2 is FNYEAQ (reference sequence). There are 13 residues in the CDR3.

The CDR3 here is CASSDPGQGNYGYTF. The DNA of the CDR3 is TGTGCCAGCAGTGATCCGGGACAGGGGAACTATGGCTACACCTTC. The chain recombines TRBV27 with TRBJ1-2; 10 nucleotides match TRBD1. The CDR3 has 15 amino acids. Germline V gene data show CDR1 as MNHEY and CDR2 as SMNVEV (reference sequence). V shed 5 bases, J shed 2 bases, and the junction held 5 bases outside the gene matches.

This chain links TRBV5-1 with TRBJ2-7; 13 bases align to TRBD2. The V gene's germline CDR1 is SGHRS and CDR2 YFSETQ. The CDR3 contains 14 residues. Trimming at V came to 5 bases and at J to 3 bases, leaving 2 bases not matched to a gene. The chain's CDR3 is CASSTSGGDYEQYF. The CDR3 DNA reads TGCGCCAGCAGTACTAGCGGGGGGGACTACGAGCAGTACTTC.

The chain has TRBV7-2 and TRBJ1-3, with D possibly being TRBD1 (6 bases). CDR1 is SGHTA and CDR2 is FQGNSA in the germline V gene. CDR3 size: 16 residues. Trimming stripped 5 bases from V and 0 bases from J, with 14 bases between. The CDR3 spells CASSQGGLYSGNTIYF. The CDR3 region has the DNA TGTGCCAGCAGCCAAGGGGGACTGTACTCTGGAAACACCATATATTTT.

The table lists this clone with a count of one. The chain has TRBV11-1 and TRBJ2-7, with unresolved D. V gave up 2 bases and J gave up 7 bases, with 9 bases separating them. Per germline, CDR1 SGHAT and CDR2 FQDESV (reference sequence). This CDR3 spans 12 amino acids. This CDR3 is CASSLPLLEQYF. For the CDR3, the DNA is TGTGCCAGCAGCTTACCCCTCTTGGAGCAGTACTTC.

The V gene is TRBV30, the J gene TRBJ1-2; D is unresolved. CDR1 and CDR2 from the germline V gene are GTSNPN and SVGIG (reference sequence). Trimming cost V 2 bases and J 4 bases, with 11 bases left between them. The CDR3 runs 13 residues. As DNA, the CDR3 is TGTGCCTGGAGTAGGCTCACCCGCTATGGCTACACCTTC. This sequence encodes CAWSRLTRYGYTF.

The chain recombines TRBV5-5 with TRBJ2-7, with 8 positions matching TRBD2. The CDR3 has 15 residues. Trimming removed 5 bases from V and 0 bases from J; junction bases left unmatched: 7. Germline assignment: CDR1 SGHKS and CDR2 YYEKEE (reference sequence). The chain's CDR3 is CASSHQGLGSYEQYF. CDR3 nucleotides: TGTGCCAGCAGTCATCAGGGACTAGGCTCCTACGAGCAGTACTTC. The full variable domain, with the rest looked up from reference TRBV5-5 and TRBJ2-7, is DAGVTQSPTHLIKTRGQQVTLRCSPISGHKSVSWYQQVLGQGPQFIFQYYEKEERGRGNFPDRFSARQFPNYSSELNVNALLLGDSALYLCASSHQGLGSYEQYFGPGTRLTVT.

The chain couples TRBV7-2 to TRBJ2-3, with 9 nucleotides matching TRBD2. J was trimmed by 0 bases and V by 5 bases; bases with no gene match: 6. The CDR3 runs to 16 residues. Germline assignment: CDR1 SGHTA and CDR2 FQGNSA. CDR3 nucleotides: TGTGCCAGCAGCCCAGGACTAGCGTTTAGCACAGATACGCAGTATTTT. Translating it yields CASSPGLAFSTDTQYF. Complete variable domain (other parts from reference TRBV7-2 and TRBJ2-3): GAGVSQSPSNKVTEKGKDVELRCDPISGHTALYWYRQSLGQGLEFLIYFQGNSAPDKSGLPSDRFSAERTGGSVSTLTIQRTQQEDSAVYLCASSPGLAFSTDTQYFGPGTRLTVL.